The entry that follows covers one T cell receptor (beta chain) sequence. There are 15 residues in the CDR3. The germline gives CDR1 LNHDA, CDR2 SQIVND (reference sequence). V lost 1 base to trimming and J lost 3 bases; unmatched junction nucleotides: 4. With 60 Vbeta and 13 Jbeta primers, the PCR was carried out. The repertoire was sequenced with immunoSEQ multiplex PCR; TCRdb's copy has only in-frame clones and lacks some. Counted here are about 160,000 clones, roughly 80% occurring once; the ten biggest clones make up 4.9%. The data were obtained in a study of cytomegalovirus exposure and HLA in healthy donors.

The chain uses TRBV19 and TRBJ2-7; 9 bases match TRBD1. The TCR sequence derives from a male donor in good health and CMV-seronegative. Input material: PBMCs. CDR3 nucleotide sequence: TGTGCCAGTAGTATAGCACAGGGGGCAGACTACGAGCAGTACTTC. Protein: CASSIAQGADYEQYF.